In this sample, the clone carrying this T cell receptor (beta chain) turned up many times. Its antigen is not known. TCRdb re-derived calls from the reads in MiXCR, one entry per CDR3 protein. The data contain 450,000 to 600,000 distinct CDR3 sequences, 11% of them singletons. This sample was included in a study of T cell repertoires in cytomegalovirus infection. For the study at large: Based on public TCR beta signatures, there were indications of CMV infection and of a matching HLA type. Notes on the study in general: Using cumulative public TCR beta family frequency, the authors identified those who carried CMV together with the relevant HLA. CMV-specific TCR beta clonotypes restricted by HLA-C were the ones dominating the ex vivo response.

V lost 2 bases, J lost 0 bases, and 2 bases stayed unmatched. Germline values: CDR1 SGHTA, CDR2 FQGNSA. CDR3 length: 15 amino acids. This TCR was sampled from a human donor in good health (CMV status not recorded). Some clones in this sample may be carry-over from other donors' samples. The chain uses TRBV7-2 and TRBJ2-3; TRBD1 matches 7 bases. The sequenced sample consisted of PBMCs. The CDR3 protein is CASSLRGQSTDTQYF. DNA for the CDR3: TGTGCCAGCAGCTTAAGGGGACAGAGCACAGATACGCAGTATTTT.